The T cell receptor (beta chain) under discussion was sequenced for a study of PD-L1 blockade in urothelial cancer. Study-level background: Blood was evaluated 3 weeks (second dose) and 6 weeks after therapy began.

Profiled with immunoSEQ multiplex PCR; TCRdb holds only in-frame clones, not every one. The sample has tens of thousands of clones, 77% seen once. Pretreatment and on-treatment blood mononuclear cell samples were taken, totaling between 1 and 8 time points per patient. This CDR3 is 14 amino acids long. The V gene's germline CDR1 is MGHDK and CDR2 SYGVNS. J was trimmed by 11 bases and V by 2 bases; bases with no gene match: 10. The chain carries TRBV25-1 and TRBJ1-1, with TRBD1 matching 8 bases. The material sequenced was PBMCs, taken around atezolizumab (anti-PD-L1) treatment. This clonotype originated in a man between 65 and 85 years old with urothelial cancer. The CDR3 reads CASSEPGQGKDAFF. Written as DNA, the CDR3 is TGTGCCAGCAGTGAACCAGGACAGGGCAAAGACGCTTTCTTT.